These T cell receptor beta chains were read from a single sample in a study of blood T cells in healthy people across ages. TCRdb re-called the 5' RACE reads with MiXCR, one entry per CDR3 protein. In the table there are about 640,000 distinct CDR3 sequences, about 53% of which are singletons. The sequenced sample consisted of blood. These receptors all stem from a man in his sixties in good health. Both conserved end residues are part of each CDR3. D genes are given only for firm matches.

V: TRBV2
J: TRBJ1-6
D: TRBD1
CDR3: CARRTGTYNSPLHF

V: TRBV6-1
J: TRBJ2-4
D: TRBD1
CDR3: CAILDRGQGKQYF

V: TRBV27
J: TRBJ2-6
D: NA
CDR3: CASRPQDRHSGANVLTF

V: TRBV9
J: TRBJ1-1
D: TRBD1
CDR3: CASSVQGADTEAFF

V: TRBV5-1
J: TRBJ2-1
D: TRBD2
CDR3: CASSLAPGGRVGEQFF

V: TRBV27
J: TRBJ1-6
D: NA
CDR3: CASSWSREDSPLHF

V: TRBV6-2/TRBV6-3
J: TRBJ2-5
D: TRBD2
CDR3: CASSTPGTSALTQYF

V: TRBV5-1
J: TRBJ2-6
D: NA
CDR3: CASSPDGSSGANVLTF

V: TRBV29-1
J: TRBJ2-2
D: NA
CDR3: CTAGGSGGELFF

V: TRBV15
J: NA
D: NA
CDR3: CATSREGYEQYF

V: TRBV10-3
J: TRBJ1-1
D: TRBD1
CDR3: CAIQDRGNTEAFF

V: TRBV20-1
J: TRBJ2-7
D: TRBD2
CDR3: CSAYSGGVYEQYF

V: TRBV3-1
J: TRBJ1-2
D: TRBD1
CDR3: CASSQDRTGGPIYGYTF

V: TRBV6-5
J: TRBJ2-7
D: NA
CDR3: CASSYSVASPYEQYF

V: TRBV3-1
J: TRBJ1-2
D: TRBD1
CDR3: CASSRRQGEGCTF

V: TRBV12-3/TRBV12-4
J: TRBJ2-3
D: TRBD2
CDR3: CASSSGLAGGASTDTQYF

V: TRBV10-3
J: TRBJ2-7
D: TRBD1
CDR3: CAISGGTDSYEQYF

V: TRBV20-1
J: TRBJ2-3
D: NA
CDR3: CSARQQGPHEDTQYF

V: TRBV29-1
J: NA
D: NA
CDR3: CSVVTPGVYYEQYF